The 3 T cell receptor beta chains below all came from one sample that was sequenced in a study of OX40 agonist ivuxolimab in advanced cancers. The method was immunoSEQ multiplex PCR; TCRdb's version includes in-frame clones alone and lacks a portion of them. The sample holds about 50,000 clones; around nine tenths are singletons and the top ten take 3.6%. The input for sequencing was CD4+ or CD8+ T cells sorted from blood, taken in a trial of the OX40 agonist ivuxolimab. The receptors stem from an adult with an advanced solid tumor such as melanoma, head and neck, liver or kidney cancer.

As for this clone: It is unclear where the CDR3 begins or ends on the DNA, so no DNA is shown, and the CDR3 is as TCRdb lists it. V and J are TRBV2 and TRBJ2-1; no DNA check was done on the table's D call, TRBD1. The CDR3 is 14 amino acids in total, end residues counted. Germline assignment: CDR1 SNHLY and CDR2 FYNNEI. The CDR3 loop is CASSTSTVYNEQFF.

This clone has more than one count but fewer than ten. CDR3 nucleotides: TGTGCCAGTAGTTCCACAGGGGGGAACTATGGCTACACCTTC. It is translated as CASSSTGGNYGYTF. This sequence joins TRBV19 and TRBJ1-2; 8 nucleotides match TRBD1. This CDR3 has 14 amino acids. CDR1 and CDR2 from the germline V gene are LNHDA and SQIVND (reference sequence). Unmatched junction bases numbered 4, after V lost 5 bases and J lost 2 bases.

The chain carries TRBV5-6 and TRBJ2-1, with D tentatively TRBD1 (5 bases). Between the trimmed V and J ends, which lost 4 bases and 8 bases, there was a span of 16 bases. CDR3 length: 14 residues. CDR1 and CDR2 (germline): SGHDT, YYEEEE. CDR3 in amino acids: CASSRPPRADEQFF. CDR3 nucleotide sequence: TGTGCCAGCAGCCGGCCTCCCAGGGCGGATGAGCAGTTCTTC.